The 16 T cell receptor beta chains below come from one sample, sequenced in a study of T cells in Graves' hyperthyroidism and ophthalmopathy. RNA transcripts were the template for amplifying TCR beta CDR3 regions. Using the HTBI primer set, a first-round RT-PCR was run on the TCR CDR3. TCRdb called the multiplex PCR reads again in MiXCR, with one record for every CDR3 protein. The sample has hundreds of thousands of distinct CDR3 sequences, roughly 13% seen once. What was sequenced was blood. The receptors were sampled from a woman between 35 and 50 years old with Graves' ophthalmopathy.

This clonotype was seen many times. The rearrangement uses TRBV28 and TRBJ2-3; perhaps TRBD2 as D (7 bases). With 5 bases removed from V and 4 bases from J, the gap between germline ends came to 19 bases. The CDR3 totals 16 residues. CDR1 and CDR2 (germline): MDHEN, SYDVKM. The CDR3 loop is CASSPGQTGGADTQYF. In DNA form, the CDR3 reads TGTGCCAGCAGTCCGGGCCAGACGGGGGGCGCAGATACGCAGTATTTT.

This clonotype was counted many times. The rearrangement joins TRBV20-1 to TRBJ1-2, with TRBD1 matching over 12 bases. The CDR3 consists of 15 residues. Germline V gene sequence: CDR1 DFQATT, CDR2 SNEGSKA (reference sequence). The V segment lost 5 bases and the J segment 5 bases; nucleotides outside the gene matches: 9. In DNA, the CDR3 is TGCAGTGCTCCTCCGGGACAGGGGGCTTCGTATGGCTACACCTTC. This codes for CSAPPGQGASYGYTF.

There are many counts of this clonotype. V usage is TRBV12-5 and J usage is TRBJ1-2; D possibly corresponds to TRBD1 (5 bases). This CDR3 has 14 residues. V was shortened by 5 bases and J by 0 bases, with 10 bases between the two germline ends. The germline CDR1 and CDR2 sequences are LGHNT and FRNRAP. CDR3 sequence reads: CASGLQGANYGYTF. The CDR3, as DNA: TGTGCTAGTGGTCTTCAGGGAGCTAACTATGGCTACACCTTC.

This clonotype has at least ten counts. The chain is built from TRBV19 and TRBJ1-1; D ambiguous. V dropped 4 bases and J dropped 4 bases, with 22 bases sitting between them. This CDR3 is built from 17 residues. Looked up from germline, CDR1 is LNHDA and CDR2 is SQIVND (reference sequence). The CDR3 coding sequence is TGTGCCAGTAGTACAAACCCTACCAAAGAGACGGCCACTGAAGCTTTCTTT. Translating gives CASSTNPTKETATEAFF.

This chain joins TRBV19 and TRBJ2-5, with 8 bases matching TRBD1. Per germline, CDR1 LNHDA and CDR2 SQIVND (reference sequence). Losses at the gene ends were 3 bases for V and 4 bases for J; bases not matched to a gene: 10. This CDR3 spans 16 amino acids. This CDR3 is CASSIETRQGRETQYF. Here the CDR3 DNA reads TGTGCCAGTAGTATCGAAACACGACAGGGGCGAGAGACCCAGTACTTC. Using reference TRBV19 and TRBJ2-5 for the parts outside the CDR3, the full variable domain is DGGITQSPKYLFRKEGQNVTLSCEQNLNHDAMYWYRQDPGQGLRLIYYSQIVNDFQKGDIAEGYSVSREKKESFPLTVTSAQKNPTAFYLCASSIETRQGRETQYFGPGTRLLVL.

In the case of this clonotype: A much more abundant neighbour one base away suggests this may be a read error. The J gene is TRBJ1-4, the V gene TRBV2; a possible D gene is TRBD1 (6 bases). The CDR3 has 15 residues. Looked up from germline, CDR1 is SNHLY and CDR2 is FYNNEI. The CDR3 loop is CASTGGRATSEKLFF. DNA of the CDR3: TGTGCCAGCACCGGGGGGCGTGCAACTAGTGAAAAACTGTTTTTT.

The chain joins TRBV12-3 or TRBV12-4 to TRBJ2-5; 8 bases map to TRBD2. The CDR3 loop spans 15 amino acids. Trimming removed 6 bases from V and 4 bases from J; junction bases left unmatched: 10. The CDR3 loop is CASSRTGTRGETQYF. In DNA, the CDR3 is TGTGCCAGCAGCCGAACCGGGACTAGGGGAGAGACCCAGTACTTC.

The V call is TRBV2, the J call TRBJ2-1; no clear D. Trimming stripped 5 bases from V and 6 bases from J, with 17 bases between. The length of the CDR3 is 15 residues. Germline V gene lookup returns CDR1 SNHLY and CDR2 FYNNEI. Here the CDR3 reads CASSPSIEYRNEQFF. The CDR3 DNA reads TGTGCCAGCAGTCCTTCAATAGAGTACCGCAATGAGCAGTTCTTC.

This clonotype has at least ten counts. The rearrangement joins TRBV11-2 to TRBJ1-1, with D hard to call. V shed 5 bases and J shed 0 bases, with 10 bases lying between them. Germline V gene sequence: CDR1 SGHAT, CDR2 FQNNGV. This CDR3 region has 14 residues. CDR3 loop: CASSTSGLNTEAFF. Here the CDR3 DNA reads TGTGCCAGCAGCACCTCCGGGCTGAACACTGAAGCTTTCTTT.

This clonotype came up a few times. This chain links TRBV7-6 with TRBJ1-4, with 10 nucleotides matching TRBD1. In germline, CDR1 is SGHVS, CDR2 FNYEAQ. The CDR3 consists of 16 residues. V lost 4 bases and J lost 7; bases outside the gene matches: 9. CDR3 sequence: CASSSFTGTGVEKLFF. CDR3 DNA: TGTGCCAGCAGCTCGTTTACCGGGACAGGGGTTGAAAAACTGTTTTTT.

This clonotype has ten or more counts. The V call is TRBV3-1, the J call TRBJ1-5; 8 nucleotides align to TRBD1. Per the germline V gene, CDR1 is LGHDT and CDR2 is YNNKEL (reference sequence). Losses at the gene ends were 1 base for V and 2 bases for J; bases not matched to a gene: 7. This CDR3 is 17 amino acids long. The CDR3 coding sequence is TGTGCCAGCAGCCAAGCTCCCACAGGGGGTGGCAATCAGCCCCAGCATTTT. Its protein product is CASSQAPTGGGNQPQHF.

This chain joins TRBV5-1 and TRBJ1-1; a possible D gene is TRBD1 (5 bases). This CDR3 spans 16 amino acids. V was shortened by 3 bases and J by 4 bases, with 19 bases between the two germline ends. Germline V lookup: CDR1 SGHRS, CDR2 YFSETQ. The CDR3 loop reads CASSYRSQGDGTEAFF. CDR3 sequence (DNA): TGCGCCAGCAGCTACCGGTCCCAGGGAGACGGCACTGAAGCTTTCTTT.

This clonotype was observed many times. The rearrangement joins TRBV10-3 to TRBJ1-2; D ambiguous. Germline lookup yields CDR1 ENHRY and CDR2 SYGVKD. The CDR3 spans 14 residues. With 2 bases removed from V and 6 bases from J, the gap between germline ends came to 13 bases. CDR3 residues: CAISEAGQIDGYTF. For the CDR3, the DNA is TGTGCCATCAGTGAGGCGGGCCAGATAGATGGCTACACCTTC.

At least ten counts were recorded for this clonotype. The chain carries TRBV29-1 and TRBJ2-1; tentatively, D is TRBD1 (6 bases). CDR3 size: 13 residues. V gave up 4 bases and J gave up 5 bases, with 12 bases separating them. Germline CDR1 is SQVTM and CDR2 is ANQGSEA. The CDR3 is CSVAQGSNNEQFF. For the CDR3, the DNA is TGCAGCGTTGCCCAGGGGAGTAACAATGAGCAGTTCTTC.

The rearrangement uses TRBV5-4 and TRBJ2-5; D is possibly TRBD1 or TRBD2 (5 bases each). The CDR3 is 15 amino acids. CDR1 and CDR2 from the germline V gene are SGHNT and YYREEE (reference sequence). V was trimmed by 4 bases and J by 4 bases, leaving 17 bases between them. The CDR3 protein is CASSIRDGAGETQYF. The CDR3 coding sequence is TGTGCCAGCAGCATCCGGGACGGGGCGGGAGAGACCCAGTACTTC. The full variable domain, its missing parts supplied by reference TRBV5-4 and TRBJ2-5, is ETGVTQSPTHLIKTRGQQVTLRCSSQSGHNTVSWYQQALGQGPQFIFQYYREEENGRGNFPPRFSGLQFPNYSSELNVNALELDDSALYLCASSIRDGAGETQYFGPGTRLLVL.

This clonotype was counted ten times or more. The genes are TRBV2 and TRBJ2-5; 8 nucleotides match TRBD2. The CDR3 extends over 16 amino acids. Looked up from germline, CDR1 is SNHLY and CDR2 is FYNNEI. The junction had 13 bases not matched to a gene; V was cut back by 5 bases and J by 5 bases. The CDR3 DNA follows: TGTGCCAGCAGTAAATTAGAGTCTAGCGGGTCGGAGACCCAGTACTTC. This translates into CASSKLESSGSETQYF.